This TCR beta chain came from a study of shared clonotypes between healthy human individuals. The CDR3 spans 15 residues. Trimming stripped 0 bases from V and 7 bases from J, with 15 bases between. Per the germline V gene, CDR1 is LNHNV and CDR2 is YYDKDF (reference sequence). This clone was detected once. Assay runs were performed at deep level. Measured with immunoSEQ multiplex PCR; TCRdb has only the in-frame clones, and not every one. The table lists roughly 510,000 clones, around 79% of them singletons, with under 15% in the top ten. This clonotype was sampled from a woman aged 40 to 50 in good health. Some clones in this sample may be carry-over from other donors' samples. Specimen: PBMCs. J is TRBJ1-1 and V is TRBV15; D is perhaps TRBD1 (6 bases). Here the CDR3 reads CATSRDVRGIFEAFF. CDR3 nucleotide sequence: TGTGCCACCAGCAGAGATGTAAGGGGGATCTTTGAAGCTTTCTTT.